This T cell receptor (beta chain) was identified during a study of chemoradiotherapy in HPV16-positive cancers. Study-wide findings and caveats: For HPV16-positive patients, expanding HPV-responsive T cells associated with longer recurrence-free survival.

Per germline, CDR1 MDHEN and CDR2 SYDVKM. This CDR3 is 14 amino acids long. V was shortened by 11 bases and J by 5 bases, with 19 bases between the two germline ends. About this clone itself: The target antigen is unknown.

Repeated repertoire sampling spanned the course of chemoradiotherapy. Assay used: immunoSEQ multiplex PCR; TCRdb lists only in-frame clones, some missing. The sample contains roughly 15,000 clones, roughly 90% of which appear only once. The chain is built from TRBV28 and TRBJ2-4, with D perhaps matching TRBD2 (6 bases). This sequence originates from a human donor with HPV-associated anogenital cancer. The material sequenced was tumor tissue, taken from a patient who underwent chemoradiotherapy. The CDR3 DNA reads as TGTGCCGCCAAACTAGGCGGGGACGAAAACATTCAGTACTTC. It encodes CAAKLGGDENIQYF. The whole variable domain, remainder taken from reference TRBV28 and TRBJ2-4, is DVKVTQSSRYLVKRTGEKVFLECVQDMDHENMFWYRQDPGLGLRLIYFSYDVKMKEKGDIPEGYSVSREKKERFSLILESASTNQTSMYLCAAKLGGDENIQYFGAGTRLSVL.